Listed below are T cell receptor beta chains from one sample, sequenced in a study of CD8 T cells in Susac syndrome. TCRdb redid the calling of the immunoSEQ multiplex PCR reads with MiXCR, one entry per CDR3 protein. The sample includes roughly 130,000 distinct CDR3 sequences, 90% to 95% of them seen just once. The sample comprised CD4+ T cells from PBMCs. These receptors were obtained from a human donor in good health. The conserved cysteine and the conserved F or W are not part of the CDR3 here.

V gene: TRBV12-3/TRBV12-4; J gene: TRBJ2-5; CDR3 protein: ASSLTQETQY
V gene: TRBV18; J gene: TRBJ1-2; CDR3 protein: ASSPGAGRVDGYT
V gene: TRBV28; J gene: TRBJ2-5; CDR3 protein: ASRLPLETQY
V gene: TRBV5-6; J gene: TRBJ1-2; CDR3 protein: ASSERMTGSYGYT
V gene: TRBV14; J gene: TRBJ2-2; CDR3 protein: ASSQATHTGELF
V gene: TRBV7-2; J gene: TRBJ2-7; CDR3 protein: ASSPTAQEQY
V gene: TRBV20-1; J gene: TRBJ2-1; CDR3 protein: SAEGGTSGTHEQF
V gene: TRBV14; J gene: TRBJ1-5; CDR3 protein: ASSQGAGTGQPQH
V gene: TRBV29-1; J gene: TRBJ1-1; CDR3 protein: SVHLSGFRAF
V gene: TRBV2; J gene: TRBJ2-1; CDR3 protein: ASSDHSNEQF
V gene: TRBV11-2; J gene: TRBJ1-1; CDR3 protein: ASSLVRGPAF
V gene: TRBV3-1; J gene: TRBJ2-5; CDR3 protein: ASSRYSSGGTQETQY
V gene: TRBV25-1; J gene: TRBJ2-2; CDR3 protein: ASGYVGARTGELF
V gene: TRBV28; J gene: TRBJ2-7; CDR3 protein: ASTLGGSSYEQY
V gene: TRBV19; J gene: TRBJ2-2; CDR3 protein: ASSINPPGELF
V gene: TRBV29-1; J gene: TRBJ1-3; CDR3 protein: SVETNGNTIY
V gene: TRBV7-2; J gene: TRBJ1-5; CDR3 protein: ASSQRQGPQH
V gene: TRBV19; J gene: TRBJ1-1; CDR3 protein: ASSFSGPNTEAF
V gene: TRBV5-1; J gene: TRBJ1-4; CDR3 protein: ASSPGGWDEKLF
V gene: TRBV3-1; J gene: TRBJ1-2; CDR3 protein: ASSQDAGVYGYT
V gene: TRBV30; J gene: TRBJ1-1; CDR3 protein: AGERVGGGTEAF
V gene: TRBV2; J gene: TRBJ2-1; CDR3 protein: ASIGAVGWEQF
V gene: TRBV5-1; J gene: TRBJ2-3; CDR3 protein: ASSLEAYTDTQY
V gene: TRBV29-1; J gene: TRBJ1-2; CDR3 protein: SVEDPVYGYT
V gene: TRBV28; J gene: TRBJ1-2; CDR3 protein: ASRDPFNYGYT
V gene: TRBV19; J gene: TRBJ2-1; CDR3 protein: ASSISVGSSNEQF
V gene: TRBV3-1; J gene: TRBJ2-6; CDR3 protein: ASSRQAFYSGANVLT
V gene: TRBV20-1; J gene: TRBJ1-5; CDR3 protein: SARPTGSNQPQH
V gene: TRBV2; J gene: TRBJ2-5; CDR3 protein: ASSERGRAETQY
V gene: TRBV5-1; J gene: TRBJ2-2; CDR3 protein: ASSRDRENTGELF
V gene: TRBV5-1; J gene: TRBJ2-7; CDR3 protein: ASSLPGQRVGQY
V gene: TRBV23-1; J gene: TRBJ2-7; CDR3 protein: ASSHPGQGSYEQY
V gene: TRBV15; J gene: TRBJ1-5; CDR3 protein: ATSRDGQFNQPQH
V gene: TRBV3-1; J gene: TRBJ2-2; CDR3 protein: ASSRSGTNTGELF
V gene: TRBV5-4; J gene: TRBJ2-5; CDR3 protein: ASTRSGFETQY
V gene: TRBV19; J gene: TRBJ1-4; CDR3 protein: ATLGRPNEKLF
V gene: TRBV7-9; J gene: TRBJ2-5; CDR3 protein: ASSLGAGAGETQY
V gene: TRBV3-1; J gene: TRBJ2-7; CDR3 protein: ASSYLRDSYEQY
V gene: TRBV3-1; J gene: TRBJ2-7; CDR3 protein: ASSLSDYYEQY
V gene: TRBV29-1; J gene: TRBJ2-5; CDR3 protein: SVSGHSGVSETQY
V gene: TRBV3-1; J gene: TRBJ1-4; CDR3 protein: ASSQEWDPTNEKLF
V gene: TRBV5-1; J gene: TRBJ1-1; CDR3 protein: ASSRDRQNTEAF
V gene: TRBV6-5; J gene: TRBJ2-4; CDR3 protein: ASSYSRGPGGAKNIQY
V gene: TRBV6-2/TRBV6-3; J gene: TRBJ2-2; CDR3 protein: ASSPGFTGELF
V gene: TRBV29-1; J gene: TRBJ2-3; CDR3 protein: SGTGTGYTDTQY
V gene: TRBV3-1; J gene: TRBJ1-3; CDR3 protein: ASSQEGAAYSGNTIY
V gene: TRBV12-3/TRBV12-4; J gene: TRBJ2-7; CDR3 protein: ASSRTGVDQY
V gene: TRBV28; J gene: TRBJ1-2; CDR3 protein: ASSLSGALGGYT
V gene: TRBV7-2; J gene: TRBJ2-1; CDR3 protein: ASSASGREGNEQF
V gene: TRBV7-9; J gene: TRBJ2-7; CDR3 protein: ASSLGWGYEQY
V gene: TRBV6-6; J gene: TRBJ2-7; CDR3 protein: ASSRETYEQY
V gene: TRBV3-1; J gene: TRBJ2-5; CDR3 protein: ASSLAGYVGTQY
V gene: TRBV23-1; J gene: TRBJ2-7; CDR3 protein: ASSPGTKENEQY
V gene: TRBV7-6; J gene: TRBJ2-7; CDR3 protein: ASSLKSGTSGRDSYEQY
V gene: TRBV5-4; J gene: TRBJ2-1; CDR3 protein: ASRTMNNEQF
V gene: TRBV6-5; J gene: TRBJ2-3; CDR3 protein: ASSSPGLAGGANTQY
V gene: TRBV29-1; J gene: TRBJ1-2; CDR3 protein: SVADRGRNNYGYT